A single sample gave rise to the 23 T cell receptor beta chains below, sequenced in a study of T-cell reconstitution after alpha-beta-depleted transplantation in children. Construction of the TCRbeta library involved unique molecular identifiers. One entry per CDR3 protein, called by TCRdb with MiXCR from the PCR reads. The sample shows 450,000 to 600,000 distinct CDR3 sequences, 8% to 11% of them seen only once. The sample here was PBMCs, taken before TCRalphabeta/CD19-depleted stem cell transplant. The source is a child under 10 years old with inherited bone marrow failure, due to receive a stem cell transplant.

This clonotype was counted many times. V and J are TRBV2 and TRBJ2-3; 9 nucleotides agree with TRBD2. The CDR3 sequence is 15 residues long. The V and J ends lost 6 bases and 2 bases, in that order; junction bases with no gene match: 6. From germline, CDR1 is SNHLY and CDR2 FYNNEI. This chain's CDR3 is CASRSGLAFTDTQYF. CDR3 sequence (DNA): TGTGCCAGCAGATCCGGACTAGCGTTCACAGATACGCAGTATTTT.

The chain recombines TRBV29-1 with TRBJ2-5; D is ambiguous. This CDR3 has 12 amino acids. With 4 bases removed from V and 5 bases from J, the gap between germline ends came to 11 bases. Germline V lookup: CDR1 SQVTM, CDR2 ANQGSEA. The CDR3 nucleotides read TGCAGCGTTGTAGCAGCGACGGAGACCCAGTACTTC. Amino acids: CSVVAATETQYF.

To note about this clonotype: A much larger clone differs from this one at a single base, so this may be a read error. The rearrangement uses TRBV3-1 and TRBJ2-5; a weak D match, TRBD2 (6 bases). CDR1 LGHDT and CDR2 YNNKEL come from the germline V gene (reference sequence). The CDR3 spans 13 residues. CDR3 sequence: CTSRRDFKETQYF. The CDR3 nucleotides read TGTACCAGCAGGCGGGACTTTAAAGAGACCCAGTACTTC.

This clonotype has at least ten counts. J is TRBJ1-1 and V is TRBV5-1, with TRBD1 as a possible D gene (6 bases). Germline CDR1 reads SGHRS; CDR2 reads YFSETQ. This CDR3 has 17 residues. Between the trimmed V and J ends, which lost 3 bases and 1 base, there was a span of 19 bases. The CDR3 loop reads CASSSKIQQGPNTEAFF. The CDR3, as DNA: TGCGCCAGCAGCTCCAAAATACAACAGGGTCCGAACACTGAAGCTTTCTTT.

Turning to this clonotype: With a much larger clone just one base away, this may be a read error. J is TRBJ2-1 and V is TRBV9, with 11 positions matching TRBD2. The CDR3 has 17 residues. Germline V gene sequence: CDR1 SGDLS, CDR2 YYNGEE. CDR3 sequence: CASSEGSGRGSYHEQFF. For the CDR3, the DNA is TGTGCCAGCAGCGAGGGTAGCGGGAGGGGGTCCTACCATGAGCAGTTCTTC.

There are many counts of this clonotype. The J gene is TRBJ2-3, the V gene TRBV4-3; 8 bases are a match to TRBD2. The germline gives CDR1 LGHNA, CDR2 YSLEER. Trimming removed 4 bases from V and 6 bases from J; junction bases left unmatched: 6. The CDR3 has 14 residues. CDR3 loop: CASSLGTSFDTQYF. CDR3 DNA sequence: TGCGCCAGCAGCCTCGGGACTAGTTTCGATACGCAGTATTTT.

This clonotype appeared once. This chain connects TRBV12-3 or TRBV12-4 to TRBJ1-2; 8 positions match TRBD1. CDR3 length: 15 residues. Germline trimming cut 5 bases from V and 0 bases from J; bases unmatched to any gene: 5. The CDR3 protein is CASSPTGGPNYGYTF. CDR3 nucleotide sequence: TGTGCCAGCAGTCCTACAGGGGGTCCTAACTATGGCTACACCTTC.

This clonotype was observed many times. This chain connects TRBV12-3 or TRBV12-4 to TRBJ2-2, with D unclear. This CDR3 has 14 amino acids. The V end was cut by 4 bases, the J end by 0 bases, with 6 bases between. The CDR3 loop reads CASSSSTNTGELFF. The CDR3 nucleotides are TGTGCCAGCAGTTCCAGTACGAACACCGGGGAGCTGTTTTTT.

V usage is TRBV7-1 and J usage is TRBJ1-4; D unresolved. TRBV7-1 is sorted into the ORF group, with uncertain function. The CDR3 has 15 amino acids. CDR3 nucleotide sequence: TGTGGGAGCAGCTCAATCAGGAGTCCTGGTGAAAAACTGTTTTTT. This codes for CGSSSIRSPGEKLFF.

This clonotype was recorded many times. V usage is TRBV4-1 and J usage is TRBJ1-2; possibly TRBD1 for D (6 bases). V lost 1 base, J lost 5 bases, and 20 bases lay in between. The germline CDR1 and CDR2 sequences are MGHRA and YSYEKL. CDR3 length equals 17 residues. The CDR3 DNA is TGCGCCAGCAGCCAAGTGGGTGTCCGGGGGCTGGGGTATGGCTACACCTTC. This translates into CASSQVGVRGLGYGYTF.

Here the CDR3 DNA reads TGTGCCAGCAACCCTCCGGGGGTTCCGGGGGAGCTGTTTTTT. This sequence encodes CASNPPGVPGELFF. This sequence joins TRBV7-9 and TRBJ2-2; TRBD2 might be the D (6 bases). Trimming left V 7 bases short and J 8 bases short, with 17 bases between. The CDR3 spans 14 residues. In germline, CDR1 is SEHNR, CDR2 FQNEAQ (reference sequence).

This sequence joins TRBV6-4 and TRBJ2-1; no firm D call. The CDR3 runs 15 residues. The V gene's germline CDR1 is MRHNA and CDR2 SNTAGT. V was clipped by 4 bases and J by 0 bases, with 10 bases between them. CDR3 sequence reads: CASSARPSSYNEQFF. The DNA for the CDR3 is TGTGCCAGCAGTGCGAGACCAAGCTCCTACAATGAGCAGTTCTTC.

This clonotype was seen ten or more times. The chain uses TRBV7-8 and TRBJ2-5; 14 bases match TRBD2. V lost 5 bases and J lost 5; bases outside the gene matches: 7. The CDR3 extends over 16 amino acids. Germline V gene lookup returns CDR1 SGHVS and CDR2 FQNEAQ. Here the CDR3 DNA reads TGTGCCAGCAGCCCCGGACTAGCGGGAGGCCCTGAGACCCAGTACTTC. Translating it yields CASSPGLAGGPETQYF. Variable domain in full (rest from reference TRBV7-8 and TRBJ2-5): GAGVSQSPRYKVAKRGQDVALRCDPISGHVSLFWYQQALGQGPEFLTYFQNEAQLDKSGLPSDRFFAERPEGSVSTLKIQRTQQEDSAVYLCASSPGLAGGPETQYFGPGTRLLVL.

This clonotype came up a few times. This chain joins TRBV5-5 and TRBJ2-3; weak D call: TRBD2 (6 bases). The CDR3 totals 16 residues. Germline V gives CDR1 SGHKS, CDR2 YYEKEE (reference sequence). V lost 3 bases to trimming and J lost 1 base, with 15 bases between them. The CDR3 region is CASSSRLVTGTDTQYF. The DNA of the CDR3 is TGTGCCAGCAGCTCTAGACTAGTTACTGGCACAGATACGCAGTATTTT.

This clonotype was detected many times. The V gene is TRBV10-3, the J gene TRBJ1-2, with 9 bases matching TRBD1. CDR1 ENHRY and CDR2 SYGVKD come from the germline V gene. This CDR3 is built from 13 residues. J lost 6 bases, V lost 10 bases, and 9 bases had no gene match. CDR3 bases: TGTGCCAGTCTCCGGGACAGGGAAGATGGCTACACCTTC. Amino acids: CASLRDREDGYTF.

To note about this clonotype: This may come from a read error, since a much larger clone is one base off. The genes are TRBV5-1 and TRBJ2-2; TRBD2 matches 11 bases. The CDR3 covers 17 residues. Germline-derived CDR1 and CDR2 are SGHRS and YFSETQ. For the CDR3, the DNA is TGCGCCAGCAGCCCCAGACTAGCGGGAAGGTACACCGGGGACCTGTTTTTT. Amino acid sequence: CASSPRLAGRYTGDLFF.

This clonotype was recorded at least ten times. The chain has TRBV6-5 and TRBJ2-3; tentatively, D is TRBD1 (6 bases). Trimming pared 0 bases from V and 4 bases from J, leaving 11 bases between. The CDR3 runs to 15 residues. Per the germline V gene, CDR1 is MNHEY and CDR2 is SVGAGI. Written as DNA, the CDR3 is TGTGCCAGCAGTTACTCGAGCCAGGGGTCAGATACGCAGTATTTT. This sequence encodes CASSYSSQGSDTQYF.

V and J are TRBV4-3 and TRBJ2-1, with 7 nucleotides matching TRBD2. CDR1 and CDR2 from the germline V gene are LGHNA and YSLEER. This CDR3 spans 16 amino acids. With V trimmed by 0 bases and J by 4 bases, 6 bases remained unmatched. The CDR3: CASSQDLEGGYNEQFF. CDR3 coding DNA: TGCGCCAGCAGCCAAGATTTAGAGGGAGGGTACAATGAGCAGTTCTTC.

This chain uses TRBV19 with TRBJ2-7, with 8 bases lining up with TRBD1. The CDR3 runs 15 residues. Germline V CDR1 and CDR2: LNHDA, SQIVND (reference sequence). Losses at the gene ends were 3 bases for V and 3 bases for J; bases not matched to a gene: 7. The CDR3 DNA follows: TGTGCCAGTAGTATGTGGTCGGGACAGGACTACGAGCAGTACTTC. Its translation: CASSMWSGQDYEQYF. Full variable domain (remainder filled in from reference TRBV19 and TRBJ2-7): DGGITQSPKYLFRKEGQNVTLSCEQNLNHDAMYWYRQDPGQGLRLIYYSQIVNDFQKGDIAEGYSVSREKKESFPLTVTSAQKNPTAFYLCASSMWSGQDYEQYFGPGTRLTVT.

Regarding this clonotype: Being one base from a much bigger clone, this may be a read error. Likely a read error: the CDR3 ends without its conserved phenylalanine or tryptophan. The chain carries TRBV5-4 and TRBJ2-7; TRBD2 matches at 15 bases. This CDR3 comprises 19 residues. The J segment lost 3 bases and the V segment lost 0 bases, leaving 10 bases of the junction unmatched. CDR1 SGHNT and CDR2 YYREEE come from the germline V gene (reference sequence). The CDR3, as DNA: TGTGCCAGCAGCTTGGGCCCCGGACTAGCGGGAGGGGGCTTCTACGAGCAGTACTCC. It specifies CASSLGPGLAGGGFYEQYS.

This clonotype was counted many times. The chain joins TRBV20-1 to TRBJ2-7; D unclear. Trimming took 3 bases from V and 2 from J, leaving 11 bases between them. The CDR3 totals 13 residues. Germline V lookup: CDR1 DFQATT, CDR2 SNEGSKA (reference sequence). The CDR3 DNA reads TGCAGTGCTAGTCTTACACGGACCTACGAGCAGTACTTC. It codes for CSASLTRTYEQYF.

This clonotype was observed at least ten times. This chain links TRBV14 with TRBJ2-1; no firm D call. The CDR3 covers 15 residues. V lost 3 bases and J 3 bases, leaving 12 bases between the germline ends. The germline V gene encodes CDR1 SGHDN and CDR2 FVKESK. CDR3 sequence reads: CASSHKDGFYNEQFF. Here the CDR3 DNA reads TGTGCCAGCAGCCATAAGGACGGATTCTACAATGAGCAGTTCTTC.

This clonotype was counted only a few times. V gene TRBV3-1 combines with J gene TRBJ2-7; TRBD2 is a possible D gene (6 bases). The V gene's germline CDR1 is LGHDT and CDR2 YNNKEL (reference sequence). The CDR3 extends over 13 amino acids. The V end was cut by 0 bases, the J end by 6 bases, with 9 bases between. DNA for the CDR3: TGTGCCAGCAGCCAAGATGGAGGGGTCGAGCAGTACTTC. It specifies CASSQDGGVEQYF.